Each of the 18 T cell receptor beta chains below was sequenced from the same sample in a study of blood T cell repertoires in COVID-19. Generated by immunoSEQ multiplex PCR, the TCRdb table keeps only in-frame clones and is missing some. The sample records 100,000 to 150,000 clones, about 89% being singletons. The specimen was peripheral blood. These receptors were collected from a woman in her 70s with COVID-19, enrolled during active disease.

The chain carries TRBV6-1 and TRBJ2-7; maybe TRBD2 (5 bases). V was trimmed by 0 bases and J by 6 bases, leaving 9 bases between them. CDR1 and CDR2 (germline): MNHNS, SASEGT. The CDR3 spans 13 residues. CDR3 sequence (DNA): TGTGCCAGCAGTGAAGCTAGCGTTGGCGAGCAGTACTTC. This translates into CASSEASVGEQYF.

The chain combines TRBV10-1 with TRBJ1-1; 10 bases are a match to TRBD1. The CDR3 is 14 amino acids. Trimming at V came to 5 bases and at J to 5 bases, leaving 5 bases not matched to a gene. Germline V gene data show CDR1 as WNHNN and CDR2 as SYGVQD (reference sequence). CDR3 DNA: TGCGCCAGCAGTAGGACAGGGGGTTGGACTGAAGCTTTCTTT. It is translated as CASSRTGGWTEAFF.

V usage is TRBV5-1 and J usage is TRBJ1-2, with 7 bases lining up with TRBD1. This CDR3 is 15 amino acids long. J gave up 3 bases and V 4 bases, and 9 bases lay outside the gene matches. Looked up from germline, CDR1 is SGHRS and CDR2 is YFSETQ. The CDR3 here is CASSPWTGSDYGYTF. The CDR3 DNA follows: TGCGCCAGCAGCCCATGGACAGGCTCCGACTATGGCTACACCTTC.

The chain uses TRBV12-3 or TRBV12-4 and TRBJ2-7; 11 positions match TRBD1. This CDR3 has 13 amino acids. Losses at the gene ends were 5 bases for V and 5 bases for J; bases not matched to a gene: 2. CDR3 nucleotides: TGTGCCAGCAGTCGGACAGGGGGCCACGAGCAGTACTTC. As protein: CASSRTGGHEQYF.

The J gene is TRBJ1-2, the V gene TRBV7-9, with 7 bases that match TRBD1. In germline, CDR1 is SEHNR, CDR2 FQNEAQ (reference sequence). J was trimmed by 4 bases and V by 5 bases; bases with no gene match: 7. CDR3 size: 14 residues. CDR3 sequence: CASSRDSQSYGYTF. For the CDR3, the DNA is TGTGCCAGCAGCCGGGACAGCCAAAGCTATGGCTACACCTTC.

This rearrangement joins TRBV30 to TRBJ2-1; D remains ambiguous. This CDR3 has 12 residues. Germline V gene lookup returns CDR1 GTSNPN and CDR2 SVGIG (reference sequence). Trimming shortened V by 2 bases and J by 7 bases, and 9 bases separated the two germline ends. CDR3: CAWSRPANEQFF. Here the CDR3 DNA reads TGTGCCTGGAGTCGCCCAGCGAATGAGCAGTTCTTC. The full variable domain, its missing parts supplied by reference TRBV30 and TRBJ2-1, is SQTIHQWPATLVQPVGSPLSLECTVEGTSNPNLYWYRQAAGRGLQLLFYSVGIGQISSEVPQNLSASRPQDRQFILSSKKLLLSDSGFYLCAWSRPANEQFFGPGTRLTVL.

The gene calls are TRBV11-2 and TRBJ2-5; tentatively, D is TRBD2 (6 bases). V was pared by 5 bases and J by 2 bases, with 15 bases between. This CDR3 comprises 15 residues. CDR1 is SGHAT and CDR2 is FQNNGV in the germline V gene. Written as DNA, the CDR3 is TGTGCCAGCAGCCAGGCTCTAGCGACGCAAGAGACCCAGTACTTC. Its translation: CASSQALATQETQYF.

This CDR3 reads CASSEQGRANYGYTF. For the CDR3, the DNA is TGTGCCAGCAGTGAACAGGGCCGAGCTAACTATGGCTACACCTTC. The chain links TRBV2 to TRBJ1-2, with D possibly matching TRBD1 (5 bases). Trimming left V 2 bases short and J 0 bases short, with 10 bases between. This CDR3 has 15 amino acids. From germline, CDR1 is SNHLY and CDR2 FYNNEI.

The chain employs TRBV21-1 and TRBJ1-4. TRBV21-1 is assigned pseudogene status. This CDR3 spans 15 amino acids. CDR3 sequence reads: CASTRSGVEGEKLFF. The CDR3, as DNA: TGTGCCAGCACCCGAAGCGGGGTCGAGGGAGAAAAACTGTTTTTT.

The gene calls are TRBV3-1 (or the pseudogene TRBV3-2) and TRBJ1-2; 10 bases match TRBD1. Germline V gene lookup returns CDR1 LGHDT and CDR2 YNNKEL (reference sequence). The J segment lost 4 bases and the V segment lost 4 bases, leaving 9 bases of the junction unmatched. The CDR3 has 16 residues. The CDR3 DNA reads as TGTGCCAGCAGCCCCCGGGACAGGGGCGACGGCTATGGCTACACCTTC. Its protein is CASSPRDRGDGYGYTF.

V and J are TRBV2 and TRBJ1-1; D perhaps matches TRBD1 (6 bases). The germline V gene encodes CDR1 SNHLY and CDR2 FYNNEI. The CDR3 contains 14 residues. V was cut by 4 bases and J by 2 bases, with 11 bases left in between. Written as DNA, the CDR3 is TGTGCCAGCAGTGGCCGCAGGGGAAACACTGAAGCTTTCTTT. It specifies CASSGRRGNTEAFF.

CDR3 sequence (DNA): TGTGCCAGCAGCACACGGACAGGTTCTGGAAACACCATATATTTT. Translating it yields CASSTRTGSGNTIYF. V usage is TRBV9 and J usage is TRBJ1-3; 7 nucleotides align to TRBD1. V lost 4 bases, J lost 1 base, and 5 bases stayed unmatched. Germline values: CDR1 SGDLS, CDR2 YYNGEE. This CDR3 comprises 15 residues.

This clone has just a few counts. A much larger clone lies a single base off, so this may be a read error. Other nucleotide sequences from this sample produce the same CDR3. J is TRBJ2-5 and V is TRBV29-1; 8 bases fit TRBD2. There are 14 residues in the CDR3. Germline V gene sequence: CDR1 SQVTM, CDR2 ANQGSEA. CDR3 DNA: TGCCGCGTGGGGGGCCCGGGGGGGGGAGAGACCCAGTACTTC. Translating gives CRVGGPGGGETQYF.

The V gene is TRBV7-2, the J gene TRBJ2-5; 13 bases match TRBD2. The CDR3 contains 18 residues. V gave up 5 bases and J gave up 5 bases; unmatched junction bases: 14. The germline V gene has CDR1 SGHTA and CDR2 FQGNSA. CDR3 residues: CASSARLAGGGARETQYF. The CDR3 region has the DNA TGTGCCAGCAGCGCCAGACTAGCGGGGGGCGGCGCGAGGGAGACCCAGTACTTC. Based on the CDR3 plus reference TRBV7-2 and TRBJ2-5, the full variable domain is GAGVSQSPSNKVTEKGKDVELRCDPISGHTALYWYRQSLGQGLEFLIYFQGNSAPDKSGLPSDRFSAERTGGSVSTLTIQRTQQEDSAVYLCASSARLAGGGARETQYFGPGTRLLVL.

Remarks on this clone: The identical CDR3 is also encoded by other nucleotide sequences in the sample. V usage is TRBV10-1 and J usage is TRBJ2-5, with 12 bases aligning to TRBD1. The CDR3 has 19 residues. Per the germline V gene, CDR1 is WNHNN and CDR2 is SYGVQD (reference sequence). Losses at the gene ends were 7 bases for V and 1 base for J; bases not matched to a gene: 16. CDR3 amino acids: CASTRYGTGGEEGQETQYF. Written as DNA, the CDR3 is TGCGCCAGCACTCGATACGGGACAGGGGGCGAAGAGGGCCAAGAGACCCAGTACTTC.

The V and J genes are TRBV11-3 and TRBJ2-3, with 7 bases that match TRBD2. Germline V lookup: CDR1 SGHNT, CDR2 YENEEA. The CDR3 sequence is 16 residues long. Unmatched junction bases numbered 12, after V lost 5 bases and J lost 4 bases. The CDR3 region is CASSIRRASGADTQYF. DNA for the CDR3: TGTGCCAGCAGCATACGTCGGGCTAGCGGAGCAGATACGCAGTATTTT.

V is TRBV3-1 (or the pseudogene TRBV3-2) and J is TRBJ2-7, with D maybe TRBD1 (5 bases). This CDR3 has 18 amino acids. The germline V gene has CDR1 LGHDT and CDR2 YNNKEL (reference sequence). The V end lost 0 bases, the J end lost 2 bases, and 20 bases lay between the germline ends. CDR3 in amino acids: CASSQERGSWYGAYEQYF. The DNA of the CDR3 is TGTGCCAGCAGCCAAGAAAGGGGCAGCTGGTATGGAGCCTACGAGCAGTACTTC.

The V call is TRBV6-5, the J call TRBJ2-3; possibly TRBD2 for D (6 bases). The ends were cut back, 2 bases at V and 0 bases at J, with 12 bases in the middle. Germline V gene sequence: CDR1 MNHEY, CDR2 SVGAGI. This CDR3 has 16 amino acids. The CDR3 DNA sequence: TGTGCCAGCAGTTACAAGGGAGGTGTTAGCACAGATACGCAGTATTTT. Protein: CASSYKGGVSTDTQYF.